The entry below describes one T cell receptor beta chain. This specimen belongs to a study of blood T cell repertoires in COVID-19. Sequenced by immunoSEQ multiplex PCR; TCRdb stores in-frame clones only, minus some. The sample contains approximately 400,000 clones, about 91% of which appear only once. Germline trimming cut 3 bases from V and 9 bases from J; bases unmatched to any gene: 7. This CDR3 region has 13 residues. What was sequenced was peripheral blood. This receptor was obtained from a woman aged 50 to 60 with COVID-19, enrolled during active disease. V and J are TRBV12-3 or TRBV12-4 and TRBJ1-2; TRBD1 matches at 7 bases. The CDR3 loop is CASSFSTGARYTF. CDR3 sequence (DNA): TGTGCCAGCAGTTTTTCAACAGGGGCGCGCTACACCTTC.